This T cell receptor beta chain was sequenced in a study of blood T cell repertoires in COVID-19. In Seattle, patients joined the study during active infection and were tracked longitudinally. Original handling: Reference gene primer amplification yielded estimated nucleated cell counts. Data came from immunoSEQ multiplex PCR; TCRdb stores just in-frame clones and leaves some out. V and J calls and clone size follow that table, whereas D and trimming were derived from the DNA. This sample has about 260,000 clones, with about 91% found just once. V lost 7 bases and J lost 5, with 14 bases in between. The CDR3 covers 13 residues. Germline CDR1 MNHEY, CDR2 SMNVEV (reference sequence).

The chain employs TRBV27 and TRBJ1-1, with D uncertain. Sequencing used peripheral blood. This TCR was recovered from a person aged 18 to 29 with COVID-19, enrolled during active disease. The CDR3 DNA reads as TGTGCCAGCACCCTAGTCGGGGTAACTGAAGCTTTCTTT. This codes for CASTLVGVTEAFF.